What follows describes a single T cell receptor (beta chain). Its antigen remains unidentified. This specimen belongs to a study of siplizumab effects on memory and regulatory T cells. This table comes from immunoSEQ multiplex PCR, and its TCRdb copy is limited to in-frame clones, with some not included. The repertoire includes about 100,000 clones, 92% of them detected once, and roughly 1% sits in the top ten. Study results and caveats: No assignable naive or memory phenotype existed for roughly 80-97% of proliferating CD4+ or CD8+ clones. Proof of suppressive function in proliferating Tregs from siplizumab cultures was not established. In the presence of siplizumab, alloreactive sequences traceable to unstimulated CD4+ memory cells were significantly reduced. It seemed that naive T cells were more diverse than memory cells and were major contributors to the alloresponse.

The CDR3 is made up of 13 amino acids. Between the trimmed V and J ends, which lost 0 bases and 0 bases, there was a span of 3 bases. Germline lookup yields CDR1 SGHNT and CDR2 YYREEE (reference sequence). The chain couples TRBV5-4 to TRBJ1-2, with no clear D. Sequencing was carried out using CD4+ T cells sorted from blood. This clonotype was sampled from a human donor in good health. The CDR3 DNA reads TGTGCCAGCAGCTTGGAACCTAACTATGGCTACACCTTC. It specifies CASSLEPNYGYTF.